This T cell receptor beta chain was obtained from a study of siplizumab effects on memory and regulatory T cells. From germline, CDR1 is SSHAT and CDR2 FNYEAQ (reference sequence). This CDR3 comprises 15 residues. With V trimmed by 5 bases and J by 8 bases, 11 bases remained unmatched. Per sample, approximately 10^5 TCR templates underwent assay. Profiling relied on immunoSEQ multiplex PCR, and the TCRdb table lists in-frame clones only, not all of them. The data hold around 100,000 clones, with 80% to 95% observed a single time. Comment on this clone: Its cognate antigen is unknown.

Study-wide points: Naive T cells seemed more diverse than memory cells and seemed major alloresponse contributors. Unstimulated subset assignment was obtained for only a minor fraction of alloreactive clones.

The TCR sequence derives from a human donor in good health. This chain connects TRBV7-7 to TRBJ2-2; 7 nucleotides align to TRBD1. Sequenced material: CD4+ T cells sorted from blood. The CDR3 region has the DNA TGTGCCAGCAGCCCCGGACAGGTTGGCTCGGGGGAGCTGTTTTTT. Amino acid sequence: CASSPGQVGSGELFF.